This T cell receptor (beta chain) was sequenced in a study of T cell repertoires in cytomegalovirus infection. V was cut by 5 bases and J by 0 bases, with 13 bases left in between. The length of the CDR3 is 16 residues. Germline V gene data show CDR1 as SGHVS and CDR2 as FNYEAQ. As concerns this clonotype: No antigen is known for it.

TCRdb reprocessed the reads with MiXCR, giving one entry per CDR3 protein. The data hold a few hundred thousand distinct CDR3 sequences, with 26% observed a single time. General study results and limits: Frequencies of public TCR beta families were cumulated, and this identified carriers of CMV plus the relevant HLA.

The sequencing sample was made of PBMCs. The chain joins TRBV7-6 to TRBJ1-4; D remains ambiguous. The receptor was derived from a human donor in good health (CMV status not recorded). Some clones in this sample may be carry-over from other donors' samples. The CDR3 spells CASSAGRGTTNEKLFF. The CDR3 DNA reads as TGTGCCAGCAGCGCCGGTCGAGGGACAACTAATGAAAAACTGTTTTTT.